What follows is one T cell receptor (beta chain) and its context. This entry comes from a study of blood T cell repertoires in COVID-19. The V gene end was trimmed by 3 bases and the J gene end by 2 bases; junction bases not matched to a gene: 10. In germline, CDR1 is LGHDT, CDR2 YNNKEL (reference sequence). CDR3 size: 17 residues. Patients at the Seattle site were enrolled during active infection and followed longitudinally. Using immunoSEQ multiplex PCR, the repertoire was profiled, and TCRdb retains in-frame clones only, with some absent. In the table there are approximately 300,000 clones, more than 70% of which are singletons.

The chain links TRBV3-1 (or the pseudogene TRBV3-2) to TRBJ2-7; 10 positions agree with TRBD1. The sequence came from a woman between 25 and 40 years old with COVID-19, enrolled during active disease. Sample: peripheral blood. CDR3 residues: CASSHSGTGVFTYEQYF. In DNA, the CDR3 is TGTGCCAGCAGCCATTCTGGGACAGGGGTATTCACCTACGAGCAGTACTTC.